The 10 T cell receptor beta chains presented below share a single source sample, sequenced in a study of graft-versus-host responses after intestinal transplantation. Measured with immunoSEQ multiplex PCR; TCRdb has only the in-frame clones, and not every one. The sample lists approximately 4,700 clones, less than 35% occurring once. The study plated around 200,000 CFSE-labeled responders with around 200,000 irradiated, violet-dye-labeled stimulators. The sequencing used alloreactive CD8+ T cells from a mixed lymphocyte reaction culture, collected before transplantation. The subset is: CFSE-low proliferating T cells sorted from roughly six-day pre-transplant mixed lymphocyte reaction (GvH or HvG direction). These receptors were collected from a human patient who was an organ donor for intestinal transplantation.

The chain recombines TRBV2 with TRBJ1-6, with 9 bases fitting TRBD1. V trimming: 7 bases; J trimming: 2 bases; junction bases outside the gene matches: 21. CDR3 length: 21 residues. Germline CDR1 reads SNHLY; CDR2 reads FYNNEI. CDR3 coding DNA: TGTGCCAGCAACACCATGGATACTGAGGGACAGGGTAACCCCTATAATTCACCCCTCCACTTT. Encoded protein: CASNTMDTEGQGNPYNSPLHF.

The chain joins TRBV5-1 to TRBJ1-6; TRBD1 matches 7 bases. The CDR3 covers 21 residues. The J segment lost 0 bases and the V segment lost 8 bases, leaving 23 bases of the junction unmatched. CDR1 is SGHRS, CDR2 YFSETQ, per germline. The CDR3: CASLGQIRVCPHFSYNSPLHF. The CDR3 DNA sequence: TGCGCCAGTTTGGGACAGATTCGGGTCTGCCCTCACTTCTCCTATAATTCACCCCTCCACTTT.

On this clone: An end of the junction does not agree with germline; a read error may underlie this. Other DNA sequences in the same sample also yield this CDR3. The V call is TRBV6-5, the J call TRBJ2-3, with TRBD2 matching over 9 bases. The CDR3 spans 15 residues. In germline, CDR1 is MNHEY, CDR2 SVGAGI. The CDR3: CASSGGPLSTDTQYF. DNA of the CDR3: TGTGCCAGTAGCGGGGGCCCACTATCCACAGATACGCAATATTTT.

This clone is termed medium-sized. V usage is TRBV6-6 and J usage is TRBJ1-1; 8 bases line up with TRBD1. This CDR3 is built from 16 residues. CDR1 is MNHNY and CDR2 is SVGAGI in the germline V gene (reference sequence). The V and J ends lost 5 bases and 0 bases, in that order; junction bases with no gene match: 8. The CDR3 region is CASSPGQGFMNTEAFF. As DNA, the CDR3 is TGTGCCAGCAGTCCCGGACAGGGATTCATGAACACTGAAGCTTTCTTT.

This clone was picked up a small number of times. V usage is TRBV11-2 and J usage is TRBJ2-5, with 8 bases that match TRBD1. The V gene end was trimmed by 3 bases and the J gene end by 5 bases; junction bases not matched to a gene: 5. The CDR3 spans 14 residues. Germline V gene lookup returns CDR1 SGHAT and CDR2 FQNNGV. The CDR3 region has the DNA TGTGCCAGCAGCTTGACCAGGGGGCTGGAGACCCAGTACTTC. Translated, it gives CASSLTRGLETQYF.

This clone has only a few counts. This chain joins TRBV27 and TRBJ2-5, with D tentatively TRBD1 (8 bases). CDR1 MNHEY and CDR2 SMNVEV come from the germline V gene (reference sequence). The CDR3 sequence is 13 residues long. V gave up 6 bases and J gave up 7 bases, with 15 bases separating them. For the CDR3, the DNA is TGTGCCAGCAGATACAGGGGGAGGGGGACCCAGTACTTC. This codes for CASRYRGRGTQYF.

This clone came up a few times. The chain combines TRBV6-5 with TRBJ1-1; no clear D gene. This CDR3 region has 15 residues. Trimming removed 0 bases at V and 0 bases at J, with 8 bases between. Germline V lookup: CDR1 MNHEY, CDR2 SVGAGI. The CDR3 DNA is TGTGCCAGCAGTTACTCCGGGTTCCTGAACACTGAAGCTTTCTTT. Translation gives CASSYSGFLNTEAFF.

This chain joins TRBV7-6 and TRBJ2-6, with TRBD2 identical over 8 bases. This CDR3 has 15 amino acids. V was clipped by 5 bases and J by 8 bases; unmatched bases: 8. CDR1 SGHVS and CDR2 FNYEAQ come from the germline V gene. CDR3 in DNA: TGTGCCAGCAGCATCTGGCGGGGGGCTCCCAACGTCCTGACTTTC. It yields the protein CASSIWRGAPNVLTF.

The genes are TRBV7-2 and TRBJ1-1; 10 positions match TRBD1. Germline V gene lookup returns CDR1 SGHTA and CDR2 FQGNSA. The CDR3 loop spans 16 amino acids. J lost 5 bases, V lost 2 bases, and 8 bases had no gene match. The CDR3 nucleotides read TGTGCCAGCAGCTTAAGATTGGGACAGGGGATAACTGAAGCTTTCTTT. It yields the protein CASSLRLGQGITEAFF.

This clone is medium-sized by share. The rearrangement joins TRBV2 to TRBJ1-1, with D unclear. The CDR3 is made up of 14 amino acids. V lost 2 bases and J 3 bases, leaving 10 bases between the germline ends. Germline lookup yields CDR1 SNHLY and CDR2 FYNNEI. Written as DNA, the CDR3 is TGTGCCAGCAGTGAACGCGGAGTCGACACTGAAGCTTTCTTT. Its protein product is CASSERGVDTEAFF.